The 23 T cell receptor beta chains given below trace back to one sample, sequenced in a study of cytomegalovirus exposure and HLA in healthy donors (dated by TCRdb to about 2017). The library came from the immunoSEQ multiplex PCR assay. The multiplex PCR relied on a mix of 60 forward primers for TCR Vbeta segments and 13 reverse primers for TCR Jbeta segments. TCRdb stores this immuneACCESS table with in-frame sequences only. Part of the clones is absent; in the studies checked, under half of the shortfall reflects unresolved V genes, and no reason is known for the rest. This sample is represented by under 150,000 clones; 81% of them were singletons. Under 4% of the sample is held by the ten biggest clonotypes. The sample taken for sequencing was PBMCs. The receptors originated from a woman in her twenties or thirties in good health and CMV-seronegative.

This clone was seen a handful of times. The genes are TRBV7-9 and TRBJ2-5; 10 bases agree with TRBD2. This CDR3 is built from 16 residues. CDR1 and CDR2 (germline): SEHNR, FQNEAQ (reference sequence). V shed 1 base and J 13 bases; nucleotides not matched to a gene: 15. CDR3 sequence: CASSLGGSTLAGAPYF. CDR3 nucleotide sequence: TGTGCCAGCAGCTTAGGAGGCAGCACTCTAGCGGGAGCTCCGTACTTC.

This chain connects TRBV7-9 to TRBJ2-1; the D is unclear. CDR1 is SEHNR and CDR2 is FQNEAQ in the germline V gene (reference sequence). The CDR3 totals 13 residues. V lost 2 bases and J 4 bases, leaving 6 bases between the germline ends. CDR3 residues: CASSLIQYNEQFF. The CDR3 nucleotides are TGTGCCAGCAGCTTAATCCAGTACAATGAGCAGTTCTTC.

The chain links TRBV14 to TRBJ1-1, with 7 bases identical to TRBD1. This CDR3 contains 16 residues. V gave up 2 bases and J gave up 0 bases; unmatched junction bases: 6. Per the germline V gene, CDR1 is SGHDN and CDR2 is FVKESK. The CDR3 is CASSQPQGSLNTEAFF. The CDR3 DNA reads TGTGCCAGCAGCCAACCACAGGGGAGCCTGAACACTGAAGCTTTCTTT.

This clone was observed a single time. The rearrangement uses TRBV4-1 and TRBJ2-5, with 9 positions matching TRBD1. Near its end, the DNA agrees better with TRBJ2-7, so the J call may be wrong. The CDR3 consists of 14 residues. Germline CDR1 MGHRA, CDR2 YSYEKL. CDR3 region: CASSWTGASGEQYF. The DNA of the CDR3 is TGCGCCAGCAGTTGGACAGGGGCCTCGGGCGAGCAGTACTTC.

This sequence joins TRBV11-2 and TRBJ2-7; TRBD2 aligns across 8 bases. Germline V gene lookup returns CDR1 SGHAT and CDR2 FQNNGV. J was trimmed by 2 bases and V by 1 base; bases with no gene match: 4. This CDR3 is 15 amino acids long. The CDR3 DNA is TGTGCCAGCAGCTTAGCGGGAGGGCTCACCTACGAGCAGTACTTC. It codes for CASSLAGGLTYEQYF.

This sequence joins TRBV4-3 and TRBJ1-2; D remains unclear. CDR1 LGHNA and CDR2 YSLEER come from the germline V gene. CDR3 size: 17 residues. V was clipped by 0 bases and J by 6 bases, with 20 bases between them. DNA for the CDR3: TGCGCCAGCAGCCAAGATGTTGGTGGGCCACGCTTGGATGGCTACACCTTC. Protein sequence: CASSQDVGGPRLDGYTF.

This rearrangement joins TRBV5-4 to TRBJ2-7; the match to TRBD1 covers 7 bases. The junction had 10 bases not matched to a gene; V was cut back by 4 bases and J by 3 bases. The germline gives CDR1 SGHNT, CDR2 YYREEE (reference sequence). The CDR3 consists of 15 residues. The CDR3 protein is CASSNPGQSNYEQYF. The CDR3 bases are TGTGCCAGCAGCAACCCGGGACAGAGTAACTACGAGCAGTACTTC.

The chain carries TRBV28 and TRBJ2-5; 7 nucleotides agree with TRBD2. The CDR3 loop spans 14 amino acids. Trimming cost V 5 bases and J 5 bases; bases outside gene matches: 8. Germline-derived CDR1 and CDR2 are MDHEN and SYDVKM. The CDR3 DNA sequence: TGTGCCAGCAGTCTCGGGACTACCCGGGAGACCCAGTACTTC. Its protein is CASSLGTTRETQYF.

The chain recombines TRBV6-1 with TRBJ2-3; possibly TRBD2 for D (7 bases). Germline V CDR1 and CDR2: MNHNS, SASEGT. Trimming took off 6 bases at V and 2 bases at J, with 15 bases between the two ends. CDR3 size: 15 residues. CDR3 DNA sequence: TGTGCCAGCAGGAGGGGGGGATTCGACACAGATACGCAGTATTTT. Its translation: CASRRGGFDTDTQYF.

V usage is TRBV19 and J usage is TRBJ2-1; 8 bases line up with TRBD2. The germline gives CDR1 LNHDA, CDR2 SQIVND (reference sequence). Trimming removed 3 bases from V and 4 bases from J; junction bases left unmatched: 17. The length of the CDR3 is 19 residues. This CDR3 is CASSMSGAGVGTSYNEQFF. CDR3 bases: TGTGCCAGTAGTATGAGCGGAGCGGGAGTTGGCACCTCTTACAATGAGCAGTTCTTC.

The V call is TRBV9, the J call TRBJ1-2; 8 bases agree with TRBD1. The germline gives CDR1 SGDLS, CDR2 YYNGEE. The CDR3 covers 15 residues. The V and J ends lost 4 bases and 8 bases, in that order; junction bases with no gene match: 13. The CDR3 nucleotides read TGTGCCAGCAGCCCGGGACAGGTTGAACAAGGAGGCTACACCTTC. Translating gives CASSPGQVEQGGYTF. Using reference TRBV9 and TRBJ1-2 for the parts outside the CDR3, the full variable domain is DSGVTQTPKHLITATGQRVTLRCSPRSGDLSVYWYQQSLDQGLQFLIQYYNGEERAKGNILERFSAQQFPDLHSELNLSSLELGDSALYFCASSPGQVEQGGYTFGSGTRLTVV.

V is TRBV14 and J is TRBJ1-1; D remains ambiguous. Germline V gene lookup returns CDR1 SGHDN and CDR2 FVKESK. With 2 bases removed from V and 5 bases from J, the gap between germline ends came to 6 bases. CDR3 length: 12 amino acids. The CDR3 sequence: CASSQFGTEAFF. In DNA form, the CDR3 reads TGTGCCAGCAGCCAATTCGGGACTGAAGCTTTCTTT.

The V and J genes are TRBV10-1 and TRBJ2-2, with D perhaps matching TRBD2 (5 bases). The CDR3 length is 15 residues. CDR1 and CDR2 from the germline V gene are WNHNN and SYGVQD (reference sequence). The V end was cut by 6 bases, the J end by 0 bases, with 11 bases between. This CDR3 is CASSPAETNTGELFF. In DNA, the CDR3 is TGCGCCAGCAGCCCAGCGGAGACGAACACCGGGGAGCTGTTTTTT.

V usage is TRBV11-3 and J usage is TRBJ2-5, with a weak D call TRBD2 (6 bases). The CDR3 length is 15 residues. The germline CDR1 and CDR2 sequences are SGHNT and YENEEA. Trimming stripped 2 bases from V and 4 bases from J, with 14 bases between. The CDR3 loop reads CASSLTGDRVETQYF. CDR3 sequence (DNA): TGTGCCAGCAGCTTAACGGGAGATAGGGTAGAGACCCAGTACTTC.

The V and J genes are TRBV5-1 and TRBJ2-2; 11 bases fit TRBD2. Per the germline V gene, CDR1 is SGHRS and CDR2 is YFSETQ. Trimming cost V 6 bases and J 6 bases; bases outside gene matches: 13. The CDR3 sequence is 17 residues long. The CDR3 reads CASKPSGRLAGAGELFF. CDR3 coding DNA: TGCGCCAGCAAGCCTAGCGGGAGGCTGGCTGGGGCCGGGGAGCTGTTTTTT.

The chain carries TRBV5-1 and TRBJ1-6; TRBD1 is a possible D gene (6 bases). Germline CDR1 SGHRS, CDR2 YFSETQ. V was trimmed by 2 bases and J by 3 bases, leaving 12 bases between them. There are 16 residues in the CDR3. The CDR3 loop is CASSFTPGDYNSPLHF. The CDR3 coding sequence is TGCGCCAGCAGCTTCACCCCAGGGGACTATAATTCACCCCTCCACTTT.

The gene calls are TRBV15 and TRBJ2-7; D perhaps matches TRBD2 (5 bases). The CDR3 covers 14 residues. Germline loops: CDR1 LNHNV, CDR2 YYDKDF (reference sequence). The V and J ends lost 1 base and 0 bases respectively, with 7 bases between them. For the CDR3, the DNA is TGTGCCACCAGCAGAGGGGAGCTCTCCTACGAGCAGTACTTC. Protein: CATSRGELSYEQYF.

This CDR3 reads CASSPGTGSYEQYF. The CDR3 coding sequence is TGTGCCAGCTCACCGGGGACAGGGTCCTACGAGCAGTACTTC. The chain couples TRBV18 to TRBJ2-7, with 9 nucleotides matching TRBD1. This CDR3 is built from 14 residues. V dropped 3 bases and J dropped 1; count of bases not matched to a gene: 1. Germline-derived CDR1 and CDR2 are KGHSH and LQKENI.

This chain uses TRBV10-1 with TRBJ1-2, with 7 bases fitting TRBD1. Germline lookup yields CDR1 WNHNN and CDR2 SYGVQD (reference sequence). The ends lost 7 bases at V and 8 bases at J; junction bases unmatched: 19. The CDR3 is 16 amino acids. The CDR3 spells CASNVSTGQSQGGYTF. For the CDR3, the DNA is TGCGCCAGCAATGTGAGCACGGGACAGTCTCAAGGAGGCTACACCTTC.

This chain joins TRBV6-1 and TRBJ2-3, with TRBD1 identical over 9 bases. The CDR3 is made up of 15 amino acids. The germline V gene has CDR1 MNHNS and CDR2 SASEGT. Losses at the gene ends were 3 bases for V and 4 bases for J; bases not matched to a gene: 5. The CDR3 here is CASSEDRGGADTQYF. CDR3 coding DNA: TGTGCCAGCAGTGAGGACAGGGGAGGTGCAGATACGCAGTATTTT.

The V gene is TRBV19, the J gene TRBJ2-1; TRBD1 matches 7 bases. Germline CDR1 reads LNHDA; CDR2 reads SQIVND (reference sequence). CDR3 length: 15 amino acids. V lost 3 bases to trimming and J lost 5 bases; unmatched junction nucleotides: 7. The CDR3 sequence is CASSIRGQGDNEQFF. The CDR3 DNA reads as TGTGCCAGTAGTATTAGGGGGCAAGGGGACAATGAGCAGTTCTTC.

The chain uses TRBV4-2 and TRBJ2-7; TRBD1 aligns across 8 bases. Germline-derived CDR1 and CDR2 are LGHNA and YNFKEQ. Trimming took 0 bases from V and 4 from J; bases not matched to a gene: 5. The CDR3 loop spans 15 amino acids. DNA of the CDR3: TGTGCCAGCAGCCAAGATCAGGGGGCGGGATACGAGCAGTACTTC. Residues: CASSQDQGAGYEQYF.

Turning to this clone: One junction end disagrees with the germline gene, perhaps due to a read error. The J gene is TRBJ2-3, the V gene TRBV7-9, with TRBD2 identical over 12 bases. Germline CDR1 is SEHNR and CDR2 is FQNEAQ (reference sequence). The CDR3 runs 16 residues. CDR3 loop: CSSSPGLAGRRDTQYF. The CDR3 region has the DNA TGTTCCAGCAGCCCAGGACTAGCGGGGCGACGCGATACGCAGTATTTT.